This T cell receptor (beta chain) is from a study of shared clonotypes between healthy human individuals (dated by TCRdb to 2020 to 2022). Broadly, across the study: The cohort comprised two women and a few men aged 18 to 49 years. To increase sequencing depth and limit assay-specific biases, TCR repertoire library preparation and sequencing were carried out by different laboratories using diverse techniques. Per donor, leukapheresis produced somewhere between about 0.9 and 9.5 billion PBMCs. The study deeply sequenced blood TCR repertoires of five healthy adults to estimate repertoire size and the extent of clonotype sharing between individuals.

Overall study results and their limits: Based on pairwise subsampling, the degree of clonotype sharing among donors was expected to be affected by sequencing depth. Sampling was limited to blood, and TCR repertoires in tissue likely differ from TCR repertoires in blood. Because the study included only a small number of donors, the genetic and exposure-history diversity represented was limited.

This clone came up once. The specificity of this receptor is unknown. Per-base qualities were not stored, and no clone one base away is much larger. Using the deep immunoSEQ assay, TCR CDR3 regions were amplified from genomic DNA by multiplex PCR. Genomic DNA extracted from each cell subset was distributed evenly over all wells of several immunoSEQ 96-well plates, and each plate served as one replicate. For unsorted PBMC, each replicate PCR was loaded with approximately 0.3 ug genomic DNA, equivalent to 25,000 to 35,000 T cell genomes. Ten immunoSEQ deep assay plates were used to sequence the unsorted PBMC genomic DNA. Purified libraries were measured with a Qubit 3.0 fluorometer, size-checked on a Bioanalyzer 2100, and measured again with the KAPA Library Quantification kit. Every immunoSEQ 96-well plate was sequenced on a dedicated single-read 150-cycle Illumina NextSeq 550 flow cell. Under the source paper's analysis protocol: Because the immunoSEQ output included only junctional sequences and no quality scores, the filtering could not be the same as the filtering used for full-length reads. Sequences were annotated with PyIR, a Python wrapper for IgBLAST v1.9, and V/J genes and CDR3 were assigned using IMGT germline references. Reads were removed for weak V/J assignments (E-value above 1e-6), missing CDR3, stop codons, out-of-frame junctions, or ambiguous translated residues. V3J clonotypes were defined as sequences sharing an identical inferred V gene, J gene, and CDR3 amino acid sequence. The percentage overlap between two repertoires was calculated by dividing the number of shared unique clonotypes by the size of the smaller repertoire. Repertoire richness was assessed with RTK rarefaction, the Chao1 estimator, and Recon v2.1 estimates of unobserved clonotypes. TCRdb provides this immuneACCESS table in a form limited to in-frame rearrangements. Some clones are lacking; in checked studies, under half of them reflect an unresolved V gene, and why the rest are absent is not known. The V and J calls and clone size were taken over from that table, and D and trimming were inferred from the DNA. The sample table holds about 500,000 clones, of which 77% were seen once. The ten largest clones add up to about 11% of the sample.

Healthy HIV-negative adults with no recently reported acute infections or vaccinations were included as donors. Every donor was a Caucasian adult residing in Nashville, Tennessee, USA. In the unsorted samples, around 81 million PBMCs were counted, and genomic DNA was extracted using the QIAamp DNA Blood Mini kit. After blood collection by leukapheresis, PBMCs were isolated using Ficoll-Histopaque density gradient centrifugation and then cryopreserved in the vapor phase of liquid nitrogen. The junction carries 8 bases between V and J, which are trimmed by 2 bases and 1 base respectively. Taken from cysteine to phenylalanine, the CDR3 has 14 residues. Only the CDR3 region is kept as DNA, spanning 42 bases read in frame from base 1. Sequences LGHNA (CDR1) and YNFKEQ (CDR2) are obtained from the germline V gene.

The TCR sequence derives from a woman between 40 and 55 years old in good health. Some clones in this sample may be carry-over from other donors' samples. Sequencing was performed on PBMCs. This receptor chain uses TRBV4-2 and TRBJ1-1; TRBD1 is possibly the D segment (6 matching bases). The nucleotide sequence reads TGTGCCAGCAGCCAAATGACAGGGAACACTGAAGCTTTCTTT. The resulting protein is CASSQMTGNTEAFF.